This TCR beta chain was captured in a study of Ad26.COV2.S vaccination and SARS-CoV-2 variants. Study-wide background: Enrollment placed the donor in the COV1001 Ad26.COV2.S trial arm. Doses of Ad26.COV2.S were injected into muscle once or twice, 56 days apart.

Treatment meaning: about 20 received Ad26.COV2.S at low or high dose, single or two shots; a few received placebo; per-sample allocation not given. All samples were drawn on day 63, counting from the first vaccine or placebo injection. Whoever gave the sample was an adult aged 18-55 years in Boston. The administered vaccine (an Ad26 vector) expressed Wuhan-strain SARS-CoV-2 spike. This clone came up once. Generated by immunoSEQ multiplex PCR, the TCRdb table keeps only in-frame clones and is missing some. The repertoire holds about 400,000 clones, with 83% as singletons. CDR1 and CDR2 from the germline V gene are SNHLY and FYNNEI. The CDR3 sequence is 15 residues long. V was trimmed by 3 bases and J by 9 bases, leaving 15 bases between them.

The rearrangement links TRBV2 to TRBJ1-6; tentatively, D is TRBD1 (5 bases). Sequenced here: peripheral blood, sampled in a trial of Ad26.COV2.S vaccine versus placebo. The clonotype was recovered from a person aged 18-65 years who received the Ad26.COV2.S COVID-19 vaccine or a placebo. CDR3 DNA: TGTGCCAGCAGTGACGAAGGGACGGGGGGTTCACCCCTCCACTTT. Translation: CASSDEGTGGSPLHF.